Listed here are 32 T cell receptor beta chains from one sample, sequenced in a study of blood T cell repertoires in COVID-19. The protocol was immunoSEQ multiplex PCR, while the TCRdb copy is restricted to in-frame clones and leaves out a portion. This table holds under 200,000 clones, roughly 82% found once. Sequencing was carried out using PBMCs or T cells enriched from blood (not recorded which). These receptors came from an older woman with acute COVID-19.

This chain joins TRBV25-1 and TRBJ1-2; the D is unclear. The CDR3 extends over 15 amino acids. Germline CDR1 MGHDK, CDR2 SYGVNS. V lost 4 bases and J lost 0, with 12 bases in between. The CDR3 loop is CASSGAGLANYGYTF. The CDR3 bases are TGTGCCAGCAGTGGGGCGGGCTTAGCTAACTATGGCTACACCTTC.

The chain recombines TRBV5-6 with TRBJ2-7; maybe TRBD2 (6 bases). CDR1 and CDR2 (germline): SGHDT, YYEEEE. V lost 4 bases and J 6 bases, leaving 11 bases between the germline ends. The CDR3 loop spans 12 amino acids. This chain's CDR3 is CASSIVGGEQYV. DNA of the CDR3: TGTGCCAGCAGCATCGTGGGGGGCGAGCAGTACGTC.

This clone has just a few counts. CDR3 nucleotides: TGTGCCAGTAGTTCGGGCAGGGGCCTTGAGGATTCACCCCTCCACTTT. Encoded protein: CASSSGRGLEDSPLHF. The gene calls are TRBV19 and TRBJ1-6; the D gene is possibly TRBD1 (6 bases). Germline assignment: CDR1 LNHDA and CDR2 SQIVND (reference sequence). The CDR3 covers 16 residues. V lost 5 bases to trimming and J lost 8 bases, with 19 bases between them.

This clone was seen a few times. The rearrangement joins TRBV7-9 to TRBJ1-5, with a tentative D call TRBD1 (6 bases). The V gene lost 5 bases and the J gene lost 0 bases, with 17 bases spanning the gap. The germline gives CDR1 SEHNR, CDR2 FQNEAQ (reference sequence). The CDR3 is 17 residues long. CDR3 amino acids: CASSPMGQGSSNQPQHF. The CDR3 coding sequence is TGTGCCAGCAGCCCTATGGGGCAGGGGAGTAGCAATCAGCCCCAGCATTTT.

This chain uses TRBV3-1 (or the pseudogene TRBV3-2) with TRBJ2-5; 7 bases are a match to TRBD2. The V gene's germline CDR1 is LGHDT and CDR2 YNNKEL (reference sequence). Trimming removed 2 bases from V and 7 bases from J; junction bases left unmatched: 10. The CDR3 has 15 residues. The CDR3 loop is CASSQRGGRIGTQYF. The CDR3 DNA follows: TGTGCCAGCAGCCAACGGGGCGGGAGAATTGGGACCCAGTACTTC.

V is TRBV19 and J is TRBJ1-6, with TRBD1 matching 8 bases. The CDR3 runs 15 residues. The germline CDR1 and CDR2 sequences are LNHDA and SQIVND (reference sequence). V shed 7 bases, J shed 5 bases, and the junction held 7 bases outside the gene matches. CDR3 nucleotides: TGTGCCAGTAAGGCAGGGGGCCTCAATAATTCACCCCTCCACTTT. Translating it yields CASKAGGLNNSPLHF.

V and J are TRBV18 and TRBJ2-2; TRBD2 agrees at 8 bases. CDR1 KGHSH and CDR2 LQKENI come from the germline V gene. Trimming removed 0 bases from V and 6 bases from J; junction bases left unmatched: 9. This CDR3 spans 17 amino acids. The CDR3 bases are TGTGCCAGCTCACCACCCGGGAGCGGGGGTACCTCCGGGGAGCTGTTTTTT. It yields the protein CASSPPGSGGTSGELFF.

The chain couples TRBV6-5 to TRBJ1-2, with 8 bases fitting TRBD1. J was trimmed by 7 bases and V by 7 bases; bases with no gene match: 14. CDR3 length: 15 amino acids. CDR1 and CDR2 from the germline V gene are MNHEY and SVGAGI. In DNA form, the CDR3 reads TGTGCCAGCACTCGTCAGACAGGGGAACCGGCTGGCTACACCTTC. Translated, it gives CASTRQTGEPAGYTF.

CDR3 sequence reads: CASNPTVPYGYTF. Written as DNA, the CDR3 is TGTGCCAGCAACCCGACAGTTCCCTATGGCTACACCTTC. The chain combines TRBV28 with TRBJ1-2, with D maybe TRBD1 (5 bases). Looked up from germline, CDR1 is MDHEN and CDR2 is SYDVKM. This CDR3 is 13 amino acids long. V shed 7 bases and J shed 4 bases, with 13 bases lying between them.

This clone came up once. This chain joins TRBV11-2 and TRBJ2-1; TRBD2 matches 7 bases. Germline CDR1 is SGHAT and CDR2 is FQNNGV. The junction had 8 bases not matched to a gene; V was cut back by 0 bases and J by 6 bases. The CDR3 spans 16 residues. In DNA form, the CDR3 reads TGTGCCAGCAGCTTAGATCAAGACACGGGGGGCAATGAGCAGTTCTTC. This translates into CASSLDQDTGGNEQFF.

This clone has a handful of counts. V gene TRBV4-1 combines with J gene TRBJ1-5, with D uncertain. V dropped 1 base and J dropped 7 bases, with 5 bases sitting between them. The CDR3 is 12 amino acids. Germline CDR1 MGHRA, CDR2 YSYEKL. CDR3 in DNA: TGCGCCAGCAGCCAAGGTTCGCAGCCCCAGCATTTT. It specifies CASSQGSQPQHF.

J is TRBJ1-2 and V is TRBV27; D is uncertain. The CDR3 is made up of 14 amino acids. Germline V CDR1 and CDR2: MNHEY, SMNVEV (reference sequence). Trimming took 3 bases from V and 7 from J, leaving 15 bases between them. The CDR3 loop reads CASSFQVQSGGYTF. DNA of the CDR3: TGTGCCAGCAGTTTCCAGGTTCAAAGTGGTGGCTACACCTTC.

The chain couples TRBV29-1 to TRBJ1-2; TRBD1 is a possible D gene (5 bases). Between the trimmed V and J ends, which lost 4 bases and 8 bases, there was a span of 14 bases. Germline assignment: CDR1 SQVTM and CDR2 ANQGSEA. The CDR3 has 12 amino acids. The CDR3 protein is CSVGAEGSGYTF. The CDR3 coding sequence is TGCAGCGTTGGGGCGGAGGGGAGCGGCTACACCTTC.

The chain uses TRBV10-3 and TRBJ2-3, with 10 nucleotides matching TRBD1. Looked up from germline, CDR1 is ENHRY and CDR2 is SYGVKD. V trimming: 3 bases; J trimming: 2 bases; junction bases outside the gene matches: 5. This CDR3 has 16 residues. The CDR3 protein is CAISDPGQGYTDTQYF. As DNA, the CDR3 is TGTGCCATCAGTGACCCGGGACAGGGGTACACAGATACGCAGTATTTT.

The CDR3 protein is CASSVDGQPNQPQHF. The CDR3 nucleotides are TGTGCCAGCAGCGTCGACGGACAGCCCAATCAGCCCCAGCATTTT. The chain couples TRBV9 to TRBJ1-5, with D possibly matching TRBD1 (6 bases). This CDR3 region has 15 residues. Germline loops: CDR1 SGDLS, CDR2 YYNGEE. Between the trimmed V and J ends, which lost 2 bases and 3 bases, there was a span of 12 bases.

This sequence joins TRBV29-1 and TRBJ2-2; 8 nucleotides match TRBD2. With V trimmed by 4 bases and J by 6 bases, 13 bases remained unmatched. Germline assignment: CDR1 SQVTM and CDR2 ANQGSEA. CDR3 size: 16 residues. CDR3 nucleotide sequence: TGCAGCGTTGTGGAACGTAACGGGGGGGCCGCCGGGGAGCTGTTTTTT. This sequence encodes CSVVERNGGAAGELFF.

The chain couples TRBV7-9 to TRBJ1-2; no definite D call. Trimming shortened V by 1 base and J by 4 bases, and 13 bases separated the two germline ends. Germline V gene data show CDR1 as SEHNR and CDR2 as FQNEAQ (reference sequence). There are 15 residues in the CDR3. The CDR3 reads CASSLDISYSYGYTF. Written as DNA, the CDR3 is TGTGCCAGCAGCTTAGACATATCGTACAGCTATGGCTACACCTTC.

In its sample, this clone was seen a few times. This chain connects TRBV11-2 to TRBJ1-1; a weak D match, TRBD1 (6 bases). The CDR3 runs to 13 residues. Trimming removed 2 bases from V and 5 bases from J, with 9 bases in between. Germline values: CDR1 SGHAT, CDR2 FQNNGV. CDR3 region: CASSLQGSTEAFF. The CDR3 coding sequence is TGTGCCAGCAGCTTACAGGGGAGTACTGAAGCTTTCTTT.

The chain recombines TRBV5-5 with TRBJ1-3; 7 positions match TRBD1. With 4 bases clipped from V and 2 bases from J, the junction kept 6 bases outside the gene matches. The V gene's germline CDR1 is SGHKS and CDR2 YYEKEE (reference sequence). The CDR3 consists of 15 residues. This CDR3 is CASSRQGATGNTIYF. In DNA, the CDR3 is TGTGCCAGCAGCAGACAGGGCGCCACTGGAAACACCATATATTTT. The variable domain in full, completed from reference TRBV5-5 and TRBJ1-3, reads DAGVTQSPTHLIKTRGQQVTLRCSPISGHKSVSWYQQVLGQGPQFIFQYYEKEERGRGNFPDRFSARQFPNYSSELNVNALLLGDSALYLCASSRQGATGNTIYFGEGSWLTVV.

The genes are TRBV27 and TRBJ2-7; the D gene is possibly TRBD2 (5 bases). Germline V gene sequence: CDR1 MNHEY, CDR2 SMNVEV (reference sequence). The V and J ends lost 1 base and 5 bases respectively, with 9 bases between them. This CDR3 has 13 residues. This CDR3 reads CASSLWIGDEQYF. CDR3 in DNA: TGTGCCAGCAGTTTATGGATCGGGGACGAGCAGTACTTC.

The V gene is TRBV4-3, the J gene TRBJ1-5; maybe TRBD1 (5 bases). Germline values: CDR1 LGHNA, CDR2 YSLEER. This CDR3 is built from 17 residues. V was pared by 0 bases and J by 1 base, with 13 bases between. The CDR3 nucleotides are TGCGCCAGCAGCCAAGATTGGCCAGGGTGGAGCAATCAGCCCCAGCATTTT. It codes for CASSQDWPGWSNQPQHF.

The V and J genes are TRBV12-3 or TRBV12-4 and TRBJ2-4; 10 bases are shared with TRBD1. Trimming at V came to 4 bases and at J to 7 bases, leaving 1 base not matched to a gene. CDR3 size: 13 residues. This chain's CDR3 is CASSSGQGNIQYF. The CDR3 nucleotides read TGTGCCAGCAGTTCGGGACAGGGGAACATTCAGTACTTC.

This chain joins TRBV2 and TRBJ2-3; TRBD2 agrees at 8 bases. CDR1 and CDR2 (germline): SNHLY, FYNNEI. Germline trimming cut 6 bases from V and 9 bases from J; bases unmatched to any gene: 14. The CDR3 runs to 15 residues. In DNA form, the CDR3 reads TGTGCCAGCAGGCGGGACTACCTCCGGGAGGGGACGCAGTATTTT. Its protein is CASRRDYLREGTQYF.

This clone has only one observation. The rearrangement links TRBV7-2 to TRBJ2-2; D gene ambiguous. The V gene's germline CDR1 is SGHTA and CDR2 FQGNSA. Trimming cost V 0 bases and J 7 bases, with 9 bases left between them. The CDR3 has 14 residues. CDR3 region: CASSLAQVLGELFF. The CDR3 DNA is TGTGCCAGCAGCTTAGCGCAGGTGCTCGGGGAGCTGTTTTTT.

V gene TRBV5-5 combines with J gene TRBJ1-3, with 9 nucleotides matching TRBD1. Germline V gives CDR1 SGHKS, CDR2 YYEKEE (reference sequence). This CDR3 has 16 residues. V dropped 4 bases and J dropped 4; count of bases not matched to a gene: 9. In DNA, the CDR3 is TGTGCCAGCAGCCCGGACAGGGGAGCGCGAGGAAACACCATATATTTT. Amino acids: CASSPDRGARGNTIYF.

J is TRBJ2-5 and V is TRBV4-1, with D tentatively TRBD1 (6 bases). This CDR3 comprises 15 residues. Germline V gives CDR1 MGHRA, CDR2 YSYEKL. V lost 3 bases and J lost 5, with 16 bases in between. In DNA form, the CDR3 reads TGCGCCAGCAGCCATCTAGGTCAGGGGCCTGAGACCCAGTACTTC. Its translation is CASSHLGQGPETQYF.

This rearrangement joins TRBV7-2 to TRBJ1-5; 7 bases are a match to TRBD1. The ends lost 1 base at V and 4 bases at J; junction bases unmatched: 1. The germline V gene has CDR1 SGHTA and CDR2 FQGNSA. CDR3 size: 14 residues. The CDR3 region is CASSLEQGNQPQHF. In DNA, the CDR3 is TGTGCCAGCAGCTTAGAACAGGGGAATCAGCCCCAGCATTTT.

This chain connects TRBV7-9 to TRBJ1-4; 7 nucleotides align to TRBD1. This CDR3 is built from 17 residues. V lost 1 base and J lost 9; bases outside the gene matches: 14. Germline-derived CDR1 and CDR2 are SEHNR and FQNEAQ (reference sequence). CDR3 coding DNA: TGTGCCAGCAGCTTAGGAATGATAACAGGGGCATCGAAAAAACTGTTTTTT. Encoded protein: CASSLGMITGASKKLFF.

The genes are TRBV18 and TRBJ2-1; tentative D call: TRBD2 (5 bases). Trimming left V 2 bases short and J 0 bases short, with 11 bases between. The germline CDR1 and CDR2 sequences are KGHSH and LQKENI. The CDR3 totals 16 residues. CDR3 bases: TGTGCCAGCTCACCAGAAGCCGGGATCTCCTACAATGAGCAGTTCTTC. It specifies CASSPEAGISYNEQFF.

This rearrangement joins TRBV5-4 to TRBJ1-2; TRBD1 aligns across 9 bases. The V gene end was trimmed by 4 bases and the J gene end by 2 bases; junction bases not matched to a gene: 6. Germline V gene sequence: CDR1 SGHNT, CDR2 YYREEE (reference sequence). This CDR3 is built from 15 residues. The CDR3 region has the DNA TGTGCCAGCAGCACACTGGGACAGGGCAACTATGGCTACACCTTC. Protein product: CASSTLGQGNYGYTF.

This clone was picked up one time. This chain links TRBV30 with TRBJ2-4; D gene uncertain. V shed 2 bases and J shed 6 bases, with 8 bases lying between them. The CDR3 sequence is 12 residues long. CDR1 and CDR2 from the germline V gene are GTSNPN and SVGIG (reference sequence). The CDR3 reads CAWSLPRNIQYF. CDR3 sequence (DNA): TGTGCCTGGAGTCTCCCTCGAAACATTCAGTACTTC.

This clone appeared once. The rearrangement links TRBV19 to TRBJ1-5; a possible D gene is TRBD1 (5 bases). The germline V gene has CDR1 LNHDA and CDR2 SQIVND (reference sequence). The CDR3 runs 16 residues. Trimming removed 2 bases from V and 3 bases from J, with 14 bases in between. The CDR3 sequence is CASSISGRAINQPQHF. CDR3 sequence (DNA): TGTGCCAGTAGTATATCGGGCAGGGCTATCAATCAGCCCCAGCATTTT.